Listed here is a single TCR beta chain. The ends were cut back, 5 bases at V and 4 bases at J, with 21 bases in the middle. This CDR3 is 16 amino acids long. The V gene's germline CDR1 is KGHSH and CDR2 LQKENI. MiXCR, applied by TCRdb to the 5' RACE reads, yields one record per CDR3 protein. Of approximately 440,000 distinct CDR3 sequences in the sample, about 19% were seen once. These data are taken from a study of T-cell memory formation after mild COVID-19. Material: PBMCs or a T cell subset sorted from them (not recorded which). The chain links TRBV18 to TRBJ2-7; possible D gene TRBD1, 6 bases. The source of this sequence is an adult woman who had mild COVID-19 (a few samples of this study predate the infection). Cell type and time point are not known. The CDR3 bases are TGTGCCAGCTCAACTTATAACCGTGACAGGACATACGAGCAGTACTTC. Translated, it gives CASSTYNRDRTYEQYF.